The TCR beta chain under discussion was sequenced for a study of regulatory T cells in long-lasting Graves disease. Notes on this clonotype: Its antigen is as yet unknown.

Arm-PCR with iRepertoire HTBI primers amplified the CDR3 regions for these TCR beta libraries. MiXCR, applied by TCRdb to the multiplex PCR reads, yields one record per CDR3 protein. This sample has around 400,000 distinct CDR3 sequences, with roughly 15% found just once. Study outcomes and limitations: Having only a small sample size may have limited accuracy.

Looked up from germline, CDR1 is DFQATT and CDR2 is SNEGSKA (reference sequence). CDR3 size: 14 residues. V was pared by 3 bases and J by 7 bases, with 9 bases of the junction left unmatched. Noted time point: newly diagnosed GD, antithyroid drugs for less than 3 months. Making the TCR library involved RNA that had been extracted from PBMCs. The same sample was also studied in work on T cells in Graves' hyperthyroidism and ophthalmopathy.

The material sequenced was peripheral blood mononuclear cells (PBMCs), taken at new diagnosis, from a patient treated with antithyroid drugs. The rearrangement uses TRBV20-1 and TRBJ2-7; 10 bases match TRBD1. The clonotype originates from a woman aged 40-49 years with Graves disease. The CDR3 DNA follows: TGCAGTGCTAGCCAACTCGGGACAGGGGATGAGCAGTACTTC. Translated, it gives CSASQLGTGDEQYF.